Following are 3 T cell receptor beta chains from one sample sequenced in a study of blood T cell repertoires in COVID-19. TCRdb's table, derived via immunoSEQ multiplex PCR, lists solely in-frame clones and lacks some. The table lists approximately 130,000 clones, about 80% of them singletons, with 8.5% to 10% in the top ten. Sequences were obtained from peripheral blood. The source of these receptors is a man between 40 and 49 years old with active or convalescent COVID-19.

This chain joins TRBV24-1 and TRBJ2-3, with 7 bases aligning to TRBD2. J was trimmed by 1 base and V by 0 bases; bases with no gene match: 0. CDR3 length: 15 amino acids. The germline gives CDR1 KGHDR, CDR2 SFDVKD. This chain's CDR3 is CATSDLGGGTDTQYF. DNA of the CDR3: TGTGCCACCAGTGATTTGGGGGGGGGCACAGATACGCAGTATTTT.

The chain couples TRBV27 to TRBJ2-2; no definite D call. Germline CDR1 and CDR2: MNHEY and SMNVEV (reference sequence). The CDR3 runs 11 residues. V gave up 2 bases and J gave up 13 bases, with 8 bases separating them. CDR3 in amino acids: CASSLLPRLFF. Here the CDR3 DNA reads TGTGCCAGCAGTTTACTCCCTCGGCTGTTTTTT.

The chain joins TRBV3-1 (or the pseudogene TRBV3-2) to TRBJ2-4, with D perhaps matching TRBD2 (6 bases). The germline gives CDR1 LGHDT, CDR2 YNNKEL (reference sequence). V lost 7 bases and J lost 0, with 16 bases in between. The CDR3 loop spans 16 amino acids. CDR3 nucleotides: TGTGCCAGCACCATGGGGGACTCTCTAGCCAAAAACATTCAGTACTTC. Amino acid sequence: CASTMGDSLAKNIQYF.